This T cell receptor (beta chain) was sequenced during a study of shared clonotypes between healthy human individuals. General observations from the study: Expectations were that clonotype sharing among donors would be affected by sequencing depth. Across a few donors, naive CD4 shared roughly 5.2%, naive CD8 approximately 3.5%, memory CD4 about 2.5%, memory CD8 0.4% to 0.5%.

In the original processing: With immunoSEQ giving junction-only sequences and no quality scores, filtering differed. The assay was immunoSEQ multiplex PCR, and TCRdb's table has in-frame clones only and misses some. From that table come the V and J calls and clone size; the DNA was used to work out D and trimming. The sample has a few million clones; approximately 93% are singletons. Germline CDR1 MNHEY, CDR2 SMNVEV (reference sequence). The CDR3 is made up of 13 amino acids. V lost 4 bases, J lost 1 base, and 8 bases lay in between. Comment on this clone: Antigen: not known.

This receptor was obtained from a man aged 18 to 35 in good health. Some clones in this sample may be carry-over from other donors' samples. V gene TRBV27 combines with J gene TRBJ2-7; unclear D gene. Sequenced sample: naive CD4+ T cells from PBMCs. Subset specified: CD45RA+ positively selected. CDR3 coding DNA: TGTGCCAGCAGTTCACAGTTGTCCTACGAGCAGTACTTC. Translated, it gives CASSSQLSYEQYF.